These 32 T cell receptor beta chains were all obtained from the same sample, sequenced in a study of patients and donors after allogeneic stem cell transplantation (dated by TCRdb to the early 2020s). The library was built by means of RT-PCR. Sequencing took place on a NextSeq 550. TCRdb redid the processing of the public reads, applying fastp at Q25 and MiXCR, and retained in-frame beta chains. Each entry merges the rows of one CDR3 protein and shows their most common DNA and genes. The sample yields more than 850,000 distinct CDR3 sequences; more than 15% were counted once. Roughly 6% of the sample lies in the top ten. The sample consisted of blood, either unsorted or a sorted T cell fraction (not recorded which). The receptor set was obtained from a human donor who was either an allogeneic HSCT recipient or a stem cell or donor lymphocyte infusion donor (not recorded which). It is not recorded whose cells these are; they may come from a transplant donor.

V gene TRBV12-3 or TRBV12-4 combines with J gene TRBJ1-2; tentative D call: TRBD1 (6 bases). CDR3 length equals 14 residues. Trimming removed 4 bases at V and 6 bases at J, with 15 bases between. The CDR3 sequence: CASSSHRTANGYTF. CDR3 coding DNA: TGTGCCAGCAGTTCCCATCGGACAGCAAATGGCTACACCTTC.

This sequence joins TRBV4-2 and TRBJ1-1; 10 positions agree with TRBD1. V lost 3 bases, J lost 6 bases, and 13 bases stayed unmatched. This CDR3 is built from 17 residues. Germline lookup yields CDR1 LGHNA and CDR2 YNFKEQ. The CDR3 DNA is TGTGCCAGCAGCCACGGACAGGGGGGCCAGGTGGGGCCTGAAGCTTTCTTT. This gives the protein CASSHGQGGQVGPEAFF.

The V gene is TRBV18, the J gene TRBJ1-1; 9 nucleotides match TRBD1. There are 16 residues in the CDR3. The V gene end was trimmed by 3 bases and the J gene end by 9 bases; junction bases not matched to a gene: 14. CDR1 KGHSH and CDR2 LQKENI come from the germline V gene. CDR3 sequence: CASSPKTGTGIGKAFF. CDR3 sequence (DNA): TGTGCCAGCTCACCTAAGACCGGGACAGGGATCGGGAAAGCTTTCTTT.

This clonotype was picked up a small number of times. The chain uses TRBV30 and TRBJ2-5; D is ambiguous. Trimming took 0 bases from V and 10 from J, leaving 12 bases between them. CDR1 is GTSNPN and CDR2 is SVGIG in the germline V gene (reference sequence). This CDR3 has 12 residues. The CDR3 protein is CAWSVRSWDQYF. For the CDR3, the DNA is TGTGCCTGGAGTGTACGGAGTTGGGACCAGTACTTC.

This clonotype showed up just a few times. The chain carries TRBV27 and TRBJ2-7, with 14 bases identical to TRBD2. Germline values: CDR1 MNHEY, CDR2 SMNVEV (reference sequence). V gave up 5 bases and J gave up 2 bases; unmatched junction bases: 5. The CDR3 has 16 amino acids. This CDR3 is CASSQGLAGGPYEQYF. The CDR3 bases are TGTGCCAGCAGTCAAGGACTAGCGGGGGGCCCCTACGAGCAGTACTTC.

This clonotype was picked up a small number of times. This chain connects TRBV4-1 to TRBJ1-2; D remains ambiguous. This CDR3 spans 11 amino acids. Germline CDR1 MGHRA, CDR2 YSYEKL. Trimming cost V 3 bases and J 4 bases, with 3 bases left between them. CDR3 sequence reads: CASSHRYGYTF. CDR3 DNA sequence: TGCGCCAGCAGCCATCGCTATGGCTACACCTTC.

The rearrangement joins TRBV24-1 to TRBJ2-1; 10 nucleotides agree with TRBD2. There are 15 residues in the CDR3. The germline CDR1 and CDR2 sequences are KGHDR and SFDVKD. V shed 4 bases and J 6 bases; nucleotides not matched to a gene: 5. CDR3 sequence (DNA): TGTGCCACCAGTGAGAAGCGGGGGGGACGCAATGAGCAGTTCTTC. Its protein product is CATSEKRGGRNEQFF.

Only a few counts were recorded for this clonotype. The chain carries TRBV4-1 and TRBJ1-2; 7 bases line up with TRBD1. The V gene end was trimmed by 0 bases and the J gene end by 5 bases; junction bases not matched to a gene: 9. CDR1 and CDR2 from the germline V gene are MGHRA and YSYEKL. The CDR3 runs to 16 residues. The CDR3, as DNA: TGCGCCAGCAGCCAAGATCCGGCAGGGGGGAATTATGGCTACACCTTC. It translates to CASSQDPAGGNYGYTF.

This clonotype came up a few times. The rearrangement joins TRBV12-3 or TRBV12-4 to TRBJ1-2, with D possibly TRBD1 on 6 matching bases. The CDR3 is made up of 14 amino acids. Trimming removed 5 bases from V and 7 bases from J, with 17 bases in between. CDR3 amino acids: CASSPSTGLPGYTF. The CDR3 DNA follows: TGTGCCAGCAGTCCATCCACAGGGCTTCCTGGCTACACCTTC.

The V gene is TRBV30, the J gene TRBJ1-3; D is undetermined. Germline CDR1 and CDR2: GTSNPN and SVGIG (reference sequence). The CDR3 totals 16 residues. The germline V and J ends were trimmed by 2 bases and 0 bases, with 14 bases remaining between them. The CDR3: CAWSTLGRNSGNTIYF. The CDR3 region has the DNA TGTGCCTGGAGTACCCTCGGACGTAACTCTGGAAACACCATATATTTT. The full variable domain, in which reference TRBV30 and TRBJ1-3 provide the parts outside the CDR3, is SQTIHQWPATLVQPVGSPLSLECTVEGTSNPNLYWYRQAAGRGLQLLFYSVGIGQISSEVPQNLSASRPQDRQFILSSKKLLLSDSGFYLCAWSTLGRNSGNTIYFGEGSWLTVV.

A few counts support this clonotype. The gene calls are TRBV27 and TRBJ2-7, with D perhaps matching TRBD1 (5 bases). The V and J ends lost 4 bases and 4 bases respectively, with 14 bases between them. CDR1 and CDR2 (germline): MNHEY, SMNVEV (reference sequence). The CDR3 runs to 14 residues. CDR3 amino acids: CASSSGPPEYEQYF. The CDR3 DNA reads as TGTGCCAGCAGTTCAGGGCCTCCCGAATACGAGCAGTACTTC.

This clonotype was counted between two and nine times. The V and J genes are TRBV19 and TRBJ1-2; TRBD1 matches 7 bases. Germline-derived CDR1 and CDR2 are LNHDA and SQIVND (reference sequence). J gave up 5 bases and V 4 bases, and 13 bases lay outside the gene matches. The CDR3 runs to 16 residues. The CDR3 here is CASSTLGQVGRYGYTF. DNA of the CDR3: TGTGCCAGTAGTACCCTAGGACAGGTCGGGCGGTATGGCTACACCTTC.

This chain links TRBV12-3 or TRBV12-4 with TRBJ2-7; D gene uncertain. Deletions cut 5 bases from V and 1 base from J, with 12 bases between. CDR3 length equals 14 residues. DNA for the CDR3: TGTGCCAGCAGTACCTACACCTTATCCTACGAGCAGTACTTC. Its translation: CASSTYTLSYEQYF.

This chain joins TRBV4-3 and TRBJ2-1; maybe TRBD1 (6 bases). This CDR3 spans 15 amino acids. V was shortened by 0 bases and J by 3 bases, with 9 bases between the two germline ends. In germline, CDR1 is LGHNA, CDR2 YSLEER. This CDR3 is CASSQDRGFYNEQFF. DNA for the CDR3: TGCGCCAGCAGCCAAGACAGGGGATTCTACAATGAGCAGTTCTTC.

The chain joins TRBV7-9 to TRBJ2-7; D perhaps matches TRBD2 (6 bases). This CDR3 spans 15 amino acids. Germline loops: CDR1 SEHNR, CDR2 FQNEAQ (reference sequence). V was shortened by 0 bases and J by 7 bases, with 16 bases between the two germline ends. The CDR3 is CASSLARPPAGEQYF. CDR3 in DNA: TGTGCCAGCAGCTTAGCGCGGCCCCCGGCGGGAGAGCAGTACTTC.

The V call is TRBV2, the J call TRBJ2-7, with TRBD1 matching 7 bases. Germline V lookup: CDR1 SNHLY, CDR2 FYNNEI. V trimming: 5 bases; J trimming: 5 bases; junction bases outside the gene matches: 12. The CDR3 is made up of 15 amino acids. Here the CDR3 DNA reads TGTGCCAGCAGTATAGCCCCCAGGGGGAATGACGAGCAGTACTTC. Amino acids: CASSIAPRGNDEQYF.

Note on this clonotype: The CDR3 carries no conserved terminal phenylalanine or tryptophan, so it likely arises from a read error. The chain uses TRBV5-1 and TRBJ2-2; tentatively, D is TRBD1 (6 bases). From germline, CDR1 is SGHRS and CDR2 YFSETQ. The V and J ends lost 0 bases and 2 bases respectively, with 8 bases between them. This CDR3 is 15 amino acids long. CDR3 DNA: TGCGCCAGCAGCTTGGGACAGGAAAACACCGGGGAGCTGTTTTCT. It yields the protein CASSLGQENTGELFS.

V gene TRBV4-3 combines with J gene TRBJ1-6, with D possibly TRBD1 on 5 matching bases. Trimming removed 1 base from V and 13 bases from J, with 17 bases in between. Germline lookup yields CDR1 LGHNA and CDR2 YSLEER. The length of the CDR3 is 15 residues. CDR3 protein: CASSQGPGGGFPLHF. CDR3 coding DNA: TGCGCCAGCAGCCAAGGCCCCGGGGGTGGGTTTCCCCTCCACTTT.

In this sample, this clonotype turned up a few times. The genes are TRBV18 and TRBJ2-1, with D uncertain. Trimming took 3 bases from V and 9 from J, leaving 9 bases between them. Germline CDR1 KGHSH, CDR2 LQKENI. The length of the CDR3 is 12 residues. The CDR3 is CASSPKYAEQFF. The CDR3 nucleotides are TGTGCCAGCTCACCCAAATATGCTGAGCAGTTCTTC.

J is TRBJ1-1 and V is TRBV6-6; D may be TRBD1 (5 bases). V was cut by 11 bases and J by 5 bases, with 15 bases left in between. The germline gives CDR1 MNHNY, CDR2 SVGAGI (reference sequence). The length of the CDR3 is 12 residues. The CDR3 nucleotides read TGTGCCGGCTCCCTGGGGGGGACTGAAGCTTTCTTT. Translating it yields CAGSLGGTEAFF.

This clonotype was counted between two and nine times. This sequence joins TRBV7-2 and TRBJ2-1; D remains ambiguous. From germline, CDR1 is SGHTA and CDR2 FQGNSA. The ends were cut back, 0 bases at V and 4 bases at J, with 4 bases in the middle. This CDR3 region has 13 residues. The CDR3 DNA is TGTGCCAGCAGCTTAGCCCAGTACAATGAGCAGTTCTTC. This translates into CASSLAQYNEQFF. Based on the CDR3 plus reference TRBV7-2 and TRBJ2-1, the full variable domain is GAGVSQSPSNKVTEKGKDVELRCDPISGHTALYWYRQSLGQGLEFLIYFQGNSAPDKSGLPSDRFSAERTGGSVSTLTIQRTQQEDSAVYLCASSLAQYNEQFFGPGTRLTVL.

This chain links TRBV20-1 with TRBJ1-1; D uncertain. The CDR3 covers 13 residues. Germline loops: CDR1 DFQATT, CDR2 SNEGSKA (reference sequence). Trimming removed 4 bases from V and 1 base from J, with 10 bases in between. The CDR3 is CSAKRGKNTEAFF. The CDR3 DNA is TGCAGTGCTAAACGCGGTAAGAACACTGAAGCTTTCTTT.

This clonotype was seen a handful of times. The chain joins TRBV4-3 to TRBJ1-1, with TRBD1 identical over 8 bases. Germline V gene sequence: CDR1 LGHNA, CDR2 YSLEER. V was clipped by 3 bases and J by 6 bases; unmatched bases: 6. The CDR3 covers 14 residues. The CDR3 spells CASSQTGAVSEAFF. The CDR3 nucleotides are TGCGCCAGCAGCCAGACAGGGGCTGTATCTGAAGCTTTCTTT.

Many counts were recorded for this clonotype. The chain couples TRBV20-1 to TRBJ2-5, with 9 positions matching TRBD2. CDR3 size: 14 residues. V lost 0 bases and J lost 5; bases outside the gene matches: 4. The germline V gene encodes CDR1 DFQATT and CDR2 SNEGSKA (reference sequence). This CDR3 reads CSARDLAGAETQYF. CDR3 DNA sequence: TGCAGTGCTAGAGATTTAGCGGGGGCCGAGACCCAGTACTTC.

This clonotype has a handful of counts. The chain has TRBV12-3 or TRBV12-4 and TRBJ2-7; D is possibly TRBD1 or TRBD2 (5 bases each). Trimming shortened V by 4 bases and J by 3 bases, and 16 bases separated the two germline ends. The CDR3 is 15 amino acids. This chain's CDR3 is CASSSSGPGIYEQYF. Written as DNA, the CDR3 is TGTGCCAGCAGTTCCTCAGGGCCGGGGATCTACGAGCAGTACTTC.

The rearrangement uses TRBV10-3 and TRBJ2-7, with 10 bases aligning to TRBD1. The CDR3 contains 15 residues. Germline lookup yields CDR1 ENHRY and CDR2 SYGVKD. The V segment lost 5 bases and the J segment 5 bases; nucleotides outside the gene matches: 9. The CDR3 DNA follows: TGTGCCATCAGTCCGGGGGGACAGGGGCCCCACGAGCAGTACTTC. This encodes CAISPGGQGPHEQYF.

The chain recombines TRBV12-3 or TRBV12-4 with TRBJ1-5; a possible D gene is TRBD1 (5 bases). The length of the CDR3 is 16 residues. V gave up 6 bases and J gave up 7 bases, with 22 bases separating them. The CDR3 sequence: CASRSGPQGVIQPQHF. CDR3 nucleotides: TGTGCCAGCAGGTCGGGGCCCCAGGGAGTAATCCAGCCCCAGCATTTT.

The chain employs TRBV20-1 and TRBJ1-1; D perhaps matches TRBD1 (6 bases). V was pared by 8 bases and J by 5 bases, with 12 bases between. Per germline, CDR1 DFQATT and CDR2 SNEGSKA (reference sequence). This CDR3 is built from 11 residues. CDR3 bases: TGCAGTTATACAGGGATGACTGAAGCTTTCTTT. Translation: CSYTGMTEAFF.

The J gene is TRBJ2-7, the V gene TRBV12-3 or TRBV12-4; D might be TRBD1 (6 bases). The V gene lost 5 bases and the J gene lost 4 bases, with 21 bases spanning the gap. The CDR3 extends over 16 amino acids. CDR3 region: CASSRWWNRERYEQYF. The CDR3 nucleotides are TGTGCCAGCAGTCGGTGGTGGAACAGGGAACGATACGAGCAGTACTTC.

The CDR3 nucleotides read TGTGCCAGCAGCCCATCACAGGGGCTGAACACTGAAGCTTTCTTT. Translated: CASSPSQGLNTEAFF. The chain links TRBV5-6 to TRBJ1-1; 7 bases fit TRBD1. The CDR3 is made up of 15 amino acids. V shed 4 bases, J shed 0 bases, and the junction held 6 bases outside the gene matches. CDR1 and CDR2 (germline): SGHDT, YYEEEE.

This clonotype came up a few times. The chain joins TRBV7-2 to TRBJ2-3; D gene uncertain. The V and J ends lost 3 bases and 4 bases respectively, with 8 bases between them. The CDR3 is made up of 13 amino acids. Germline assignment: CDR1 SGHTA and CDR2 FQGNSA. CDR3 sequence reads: CASSFDHPDTQYF. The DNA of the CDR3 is TGTGCCAGCAGCTTCGACCACCCAGATACGCAGTATTTT.

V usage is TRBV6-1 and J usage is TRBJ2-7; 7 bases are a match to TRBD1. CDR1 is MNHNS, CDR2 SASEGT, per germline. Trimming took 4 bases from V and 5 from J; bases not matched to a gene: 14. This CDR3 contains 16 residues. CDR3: CASSAHRGAGQNEQYF. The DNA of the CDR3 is TGTGCCAGCAGTGCCCACAGGGGCGCAGGGCAGAACGAGCAGTACTTC.